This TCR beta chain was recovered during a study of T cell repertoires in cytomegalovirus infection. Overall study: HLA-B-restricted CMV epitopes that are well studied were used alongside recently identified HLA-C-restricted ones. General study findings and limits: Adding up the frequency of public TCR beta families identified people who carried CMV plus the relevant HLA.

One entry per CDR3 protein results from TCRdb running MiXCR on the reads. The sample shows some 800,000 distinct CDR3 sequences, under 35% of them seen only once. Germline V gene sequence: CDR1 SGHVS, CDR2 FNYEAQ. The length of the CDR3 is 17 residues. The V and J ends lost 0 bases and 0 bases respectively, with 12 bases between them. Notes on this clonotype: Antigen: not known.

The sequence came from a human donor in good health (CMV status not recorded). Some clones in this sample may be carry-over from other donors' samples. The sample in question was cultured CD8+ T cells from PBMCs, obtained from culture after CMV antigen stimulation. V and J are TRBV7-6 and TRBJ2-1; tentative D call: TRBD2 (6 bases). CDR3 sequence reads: CASSLALGGPSYNEQFF. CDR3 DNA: TGTGCCAGCAGCTTAGCGCTGGGAGGCCCCTCCTACAATGAGCAGTTCTTC.